The clone carrying this T cell receptor beta chain is a singleton in its sample. Its antigen is currently unknown. These data come from a study of radiation and T cells in renal cell carcinoma. CDR1 is LGHNA, CDR2 YSLEER, per germline. V was trimmed by 0 bases and J by 7 bases, leaving 7 bases between them. CDR3 length equals 13 residues. The time point: blood 2 weeks post-SBRT. Sample treatment: 15 Gy SBRT to primary tumor, nephrectomy 4 weeks later. The tumor was a clear cell renal cell carcinoma. Study observations and caveats: No pretreatment tumor biopsies were available for baseline clonotypes.

Data came from immunoSEQ multiplex PCR; TCRdb stores just in-frame clones and leaves some out. The sample lists 120,000 or so clones, approximately 78% seen once, with around 1.8% in the top ten. The clonotype comes from a woman in her sixties with renal cell carcinoma. The specimen was blood, collected from a patient whose treatment included radiotherapy and nephrectomy. This chain joins TRBV4-3 and TRBJ2-1; unclear D gene. CDR3 nucleotide sequence: TGCGCCAGCAGCCAAGAGGGAAGGAATGAGCAGTTCTTC. Translation: CASSQEGRNEQFF.